This entry features one TCR beta chain sequence. What it binds is not known. The data originate from a study of beta chain features in type 1 diabetes. General study results and limits: Sequencing of cDNA might inflate the share of cells that strongly express TCR.

Of the isolated RNA, all was reverse transcribed, and so the sequenced material was expressed TCRB transcripts. Sequencing was performed with immunoSEQ multiplex PCR; in TCRdb, only in-frame clones are kept and a portion is missing. The sample has 130,000 to 150,000 clones; about 44% are singletons. Germline-derived CDR1 and CDR2 are SGHAT and FQDESV (reference sequence). V shed 1 base and J 3 bases; nucleotides not matched to a gene: 7. This CDR3 region has 16 residues. Averaging approximately 0.11 L, one heparinised blood draw was given by each donor. Sequenced input: Tregs from blood. The sequence came from a man aged 18 to 29 in good health. The rearrangement uses TRBV11-1 and TRBJ2-7, with 9 bases matching TRBD1. CDR3: CASSLDLGTGNYEQYF. The CDR3 DNA sequence: TGTGCCAGCAGCTTAGATCTCGGGACAGGGAACTACGAGCAGTACTTC.